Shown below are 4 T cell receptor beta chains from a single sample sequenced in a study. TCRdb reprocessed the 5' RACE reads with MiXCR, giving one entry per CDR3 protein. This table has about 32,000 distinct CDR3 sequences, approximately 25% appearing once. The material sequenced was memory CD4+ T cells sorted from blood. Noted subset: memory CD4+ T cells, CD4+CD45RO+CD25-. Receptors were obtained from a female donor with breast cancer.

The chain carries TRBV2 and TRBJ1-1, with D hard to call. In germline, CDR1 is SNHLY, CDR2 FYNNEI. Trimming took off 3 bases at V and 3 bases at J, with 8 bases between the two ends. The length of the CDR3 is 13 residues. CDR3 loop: CASSDRTYTEAFF. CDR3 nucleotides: TGTGCCAGCAGTGACAGGACTTACACTGAAGCTTTCTTT.

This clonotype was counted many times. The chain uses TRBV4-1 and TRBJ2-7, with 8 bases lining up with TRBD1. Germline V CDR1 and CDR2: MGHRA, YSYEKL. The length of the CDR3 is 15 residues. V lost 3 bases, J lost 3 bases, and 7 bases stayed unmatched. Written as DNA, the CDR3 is TGCGCCAGCAGCCACCCTCGGACAGGGAGCTACGAGCAGTACTTC. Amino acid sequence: CASSHPRTGSYEQYF.

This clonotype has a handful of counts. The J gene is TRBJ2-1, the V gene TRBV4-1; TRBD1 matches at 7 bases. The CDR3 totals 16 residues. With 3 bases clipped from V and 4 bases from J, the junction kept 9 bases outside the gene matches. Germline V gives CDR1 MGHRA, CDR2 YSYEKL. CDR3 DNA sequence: TGCGCCAGCAGCCAGGAAGGGACAGCCCCTTACAATGAGCAGTTCTTC. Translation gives CASSQEGTAPYNEQFF.

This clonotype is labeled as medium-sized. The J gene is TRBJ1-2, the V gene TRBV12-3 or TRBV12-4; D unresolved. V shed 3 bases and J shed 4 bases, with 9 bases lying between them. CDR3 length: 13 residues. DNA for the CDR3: TGTGCCAGCAGTTTCGCGAGTCTCTATGGCTACACCTTC. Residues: CASSFASLYGYTF.